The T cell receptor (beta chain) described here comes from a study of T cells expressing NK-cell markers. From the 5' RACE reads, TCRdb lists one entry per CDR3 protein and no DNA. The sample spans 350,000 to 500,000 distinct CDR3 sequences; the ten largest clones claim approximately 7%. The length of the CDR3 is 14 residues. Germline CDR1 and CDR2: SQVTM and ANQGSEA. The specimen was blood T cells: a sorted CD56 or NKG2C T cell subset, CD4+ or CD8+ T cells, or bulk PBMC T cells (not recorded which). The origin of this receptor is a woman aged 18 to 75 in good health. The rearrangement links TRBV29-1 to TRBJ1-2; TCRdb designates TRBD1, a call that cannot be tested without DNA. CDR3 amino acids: CSVTGSKANYGYTF.